The entry below gives a single T cell receptor beta chain sequence along with its context. The data were obtained in a study of blood T cells in healthy people across ages. This CDR3 has 15 residues. V gave up 6 bases and J gave up 1 base, with 16 bases separating them. From germline, CDR1 is DFQATT and CDR2 SNEGSKA (reference sequence). All donors came from Russia, were Caucasian and healthy, and spanned ages roughly 6 to 95. There were at least 6 micrograms of total RNA extracted from every sample. Primers used in a second PCR of about 7 to 12 cycles were a sample-barcoded 5' primer and a J-beta primer mix. Via MiXCR, TCRdb re-called the 5' RACE reads, giving one row per CDR3 protein. The data hold some 690,000 distinct CDR3 sequences, with 22% observed a single time.

This rearrangement joins TRBV20-1 to TRBJ1-3; D uncertain. Sequenced sample: blood. The source is a man between 70 and 80 years old in good health. The CDR3 DNA reads TGCAGTGCCCCGAAGATTGAAGCATCTGGAAACACCATATATTTT. Translated: CSAPKIEASGNTIYF.